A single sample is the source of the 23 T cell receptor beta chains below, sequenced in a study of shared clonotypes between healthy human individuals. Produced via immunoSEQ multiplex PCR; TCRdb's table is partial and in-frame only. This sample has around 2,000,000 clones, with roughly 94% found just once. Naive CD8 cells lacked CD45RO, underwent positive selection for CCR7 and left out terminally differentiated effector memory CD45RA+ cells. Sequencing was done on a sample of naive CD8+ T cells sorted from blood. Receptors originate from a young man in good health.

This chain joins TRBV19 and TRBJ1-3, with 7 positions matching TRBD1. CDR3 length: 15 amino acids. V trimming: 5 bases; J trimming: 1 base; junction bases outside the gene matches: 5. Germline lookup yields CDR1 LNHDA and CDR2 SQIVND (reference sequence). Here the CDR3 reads CASSPPTGSGNTIYF. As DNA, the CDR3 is TGTGCCAGTAGTCCCCCGACAGGGTCTGGAAACACCATATATTTT.

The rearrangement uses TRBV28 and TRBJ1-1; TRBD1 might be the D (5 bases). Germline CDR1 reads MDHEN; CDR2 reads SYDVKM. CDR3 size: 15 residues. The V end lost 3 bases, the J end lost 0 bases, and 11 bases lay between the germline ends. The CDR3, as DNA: TGTGCCAGCAGTTTGGCGACAGAAATGAACACTGAAGCTTTCTTT. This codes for CASSLATEMNTEAFF.

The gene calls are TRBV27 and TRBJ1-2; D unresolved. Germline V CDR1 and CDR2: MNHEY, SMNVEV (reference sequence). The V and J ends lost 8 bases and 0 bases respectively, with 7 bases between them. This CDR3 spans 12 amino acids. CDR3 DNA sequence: TGTGCCAGCGGTCCCTCTAACTATGGCTACACCTTC. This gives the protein CASGPSNYGYTF.

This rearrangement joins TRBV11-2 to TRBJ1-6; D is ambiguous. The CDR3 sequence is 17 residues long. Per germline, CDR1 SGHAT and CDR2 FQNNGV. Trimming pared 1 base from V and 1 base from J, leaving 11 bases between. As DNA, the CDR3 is TGTGCCAGCAGCTTAGGTGTTCCAGTTTCCTATAATTCACCCCTCCACTTT. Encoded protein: CASSLGVPVSYNSPLHF.

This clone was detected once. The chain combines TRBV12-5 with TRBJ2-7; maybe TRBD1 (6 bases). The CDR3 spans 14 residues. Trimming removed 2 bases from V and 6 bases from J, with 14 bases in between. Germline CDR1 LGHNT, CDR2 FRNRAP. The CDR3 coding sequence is TGTGCTAGTGGTTTGATGGACAGTGTCGTCGAGCAGTACTTC. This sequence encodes CASGLMDSVVEQYF.

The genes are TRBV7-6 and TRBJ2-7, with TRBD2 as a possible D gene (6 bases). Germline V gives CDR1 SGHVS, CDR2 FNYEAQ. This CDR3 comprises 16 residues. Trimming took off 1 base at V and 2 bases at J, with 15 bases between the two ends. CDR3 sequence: CASSLGDARGPYEQYF. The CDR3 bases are TGTGCCAGCAGCTTAGGGGACGCGCGGGGCCCCTACGAGCAGTACTTC. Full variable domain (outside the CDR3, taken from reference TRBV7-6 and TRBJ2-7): GAGVSQSPRYKVTKRGQDVALRCDPISGHVSLYWYRQALGQGPEFLTYFNYEAQQDKSGLPNDRFSAERPEGSISTLTIQRTEQRDSAMYRCASSLGDARGPYEQYFGPGTRLTVT.

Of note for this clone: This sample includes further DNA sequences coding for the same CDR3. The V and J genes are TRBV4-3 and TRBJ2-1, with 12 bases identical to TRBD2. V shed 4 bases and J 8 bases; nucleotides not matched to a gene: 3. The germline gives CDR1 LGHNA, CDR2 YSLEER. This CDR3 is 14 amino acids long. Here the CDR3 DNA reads TGCGCCAGCAGCCCGACTAGCGGGAGTTATGAGCAGTTCTTC. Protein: CASSPTSGSYEQFF.

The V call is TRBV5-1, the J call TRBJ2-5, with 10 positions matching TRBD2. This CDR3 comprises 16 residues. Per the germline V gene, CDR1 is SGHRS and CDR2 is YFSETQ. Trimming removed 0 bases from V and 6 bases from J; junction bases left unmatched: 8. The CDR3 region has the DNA TGCGCCAGCAGCTTGGGAGTTGCTAGCGGGAGAAAGACCCAGTACTTC. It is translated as CASSLGVASGRKTQYF.

In DNA, the CDR3 is TGTGCCAGCAGTCCCGAGGGCAGGGCTTATAATTCACCCCTCCACTTT. Its protein is CASSPEGRAYNSPLHF. V gene TRBV9 combines with J gene TRBJ1-6; a weak D match, TRBD1 (5 bases). The V end lost 5 bases, the J end lost 4 bases, and 16 bases lay between the germline ends. This CDR3 spans 16 amino acids. Germline V gives CDR1 SGDLS, CDR2 YYNGEE.

Here the CDR3 reads CASSSEIMNTEAFF. The CDR3 DNA sequence: TGTGCCAGCAGTTCCGAGATTATGAACACTGAAGCTTTCTTT. V usage is TRBV27 and J usage is TRBJ1-1; D unresolved. Trimming shortened V by 4 bases and J by 0 bases, and 9 bases separated the two germline ends. Germline assignment: CDR1 MNHEY and CDR2 SMNVEV (reference sequence). There are 14 residues in the CDR3.

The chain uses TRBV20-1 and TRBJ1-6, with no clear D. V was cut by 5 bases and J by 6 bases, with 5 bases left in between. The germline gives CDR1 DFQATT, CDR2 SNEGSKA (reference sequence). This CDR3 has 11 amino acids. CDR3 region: CSASPNSPLHF. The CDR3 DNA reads TGCAGTGCTTCTCCTAATTCACCCCTCCACTTT.

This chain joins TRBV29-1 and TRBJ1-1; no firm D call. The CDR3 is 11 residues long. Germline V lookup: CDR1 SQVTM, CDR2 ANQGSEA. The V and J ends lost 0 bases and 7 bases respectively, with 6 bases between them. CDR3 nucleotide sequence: TGCAGCGTTGAAGATTGGGGTGAAGCTTTCTTT. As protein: CSVEDWGEAFF.

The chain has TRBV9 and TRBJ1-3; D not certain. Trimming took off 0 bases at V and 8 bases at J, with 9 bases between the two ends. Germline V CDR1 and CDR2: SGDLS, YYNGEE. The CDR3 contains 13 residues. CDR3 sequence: CASSVVPVDTIYF. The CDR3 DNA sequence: TGTGCCAGCAGCGTAGTACCCGTGGACACCATATATTTT.

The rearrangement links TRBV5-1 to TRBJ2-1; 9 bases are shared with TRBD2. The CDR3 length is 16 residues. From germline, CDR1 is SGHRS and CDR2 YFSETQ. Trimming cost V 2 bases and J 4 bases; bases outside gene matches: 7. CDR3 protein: CASSLPSGGIYNEQFF. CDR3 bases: TGCGCCAGCAGCTTACCGAGCGGGGGGATTTACAATGAGCAGTTCTTC.

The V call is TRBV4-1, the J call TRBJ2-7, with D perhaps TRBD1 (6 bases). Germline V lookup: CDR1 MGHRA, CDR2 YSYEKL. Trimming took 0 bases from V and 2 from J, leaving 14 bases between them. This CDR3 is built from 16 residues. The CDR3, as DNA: TGCGCCAGCAGCCAAGATGGGGCAGGGGCCGCCTACGAGCAGTACTTC. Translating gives CASSQDGAGAAYEQYF.

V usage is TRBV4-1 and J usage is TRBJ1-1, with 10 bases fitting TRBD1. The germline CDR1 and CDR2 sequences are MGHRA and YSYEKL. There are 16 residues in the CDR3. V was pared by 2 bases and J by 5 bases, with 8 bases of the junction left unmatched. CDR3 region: CASSQFAGDRGTEAFF. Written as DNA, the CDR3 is TGCGCCAGCAGCCAATTTGCGGGGGACAGGGGAACTGAAGCTTTCTTT.

CDR3 residues: CASSDSDRVGSTGELFF. CDR3 coding DNA: TGTGCCAGCAGTGACTCTGACAGGGTAGGGAGCACCGGGGAGCTGTTTTTT. The rearrangement joins TRBV6-4 to TRBJ2-2; 7 nucleotides match TRBD1. This CDR3 is 17 amino acids long. Germline V gene sequence: CDR1 MRHNA, CDR2 SNTAGT. V shed 0 bases and J 4 bases; nucleotides not matched to a gene: 8.

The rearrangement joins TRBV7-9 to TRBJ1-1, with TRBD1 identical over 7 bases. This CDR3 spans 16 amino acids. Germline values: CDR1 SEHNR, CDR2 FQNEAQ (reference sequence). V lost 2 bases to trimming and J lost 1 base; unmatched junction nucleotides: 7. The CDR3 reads CASSLMQGGWNTEAFF. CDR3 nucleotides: TGTGCCAGCAGCTTAATGCAGGGGGGGTGGAACACTGAAGCTTTCTTT.

For the CDR3, the DNA is TGTGCCAGCAGCTTAGGGTTTTCCTATGGCTACACCTTC. This codes for CASSLGFSYGYTF. V usage is TRBV7-9 and J usage is TRBJ1-2, with D uncertain. This CDR3 comprises 13 residues. In germline, CDR1 is SEHNR, CDR2 FQNEAQ (reference sequence). Trimming stripped 1 base from V and 4 bases from J, with 7 bases between.

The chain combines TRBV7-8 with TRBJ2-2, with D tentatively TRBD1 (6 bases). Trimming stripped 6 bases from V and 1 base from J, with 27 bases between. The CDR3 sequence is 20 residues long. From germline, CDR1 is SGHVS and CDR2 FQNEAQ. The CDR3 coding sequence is TGTGCCAGCAGGAGTCTGTTCCGGGACACTAACGCCGGGAACACCGGGGAGCTGTTTTTT. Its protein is CASRSLFRDTNAGNTGELFF.

As DNA, the CDR3 is TGTGCCAGCAGTTACCGGCATAGTGAGCAGTTCTTC. It translates to CASSYRHSEQFF. The chain uses TRBV6-5 and TRBJ2-1, with D unresolved. The CDR3 is made up of 12 amino acids. Trimming left V 2 bases short and J 9 bases short, with 8 bases between. Germline CDR1 MNHEY, CDR2 SVGAGI.

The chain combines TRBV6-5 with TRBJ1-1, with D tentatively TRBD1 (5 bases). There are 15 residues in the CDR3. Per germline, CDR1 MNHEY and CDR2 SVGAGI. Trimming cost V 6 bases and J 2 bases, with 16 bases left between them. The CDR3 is CASSYRRDANTEAFF. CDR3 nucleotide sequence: TGTGCCAGCAGCTACCGGAGGGACGCAAACACTGAAGCTTTCTTT.

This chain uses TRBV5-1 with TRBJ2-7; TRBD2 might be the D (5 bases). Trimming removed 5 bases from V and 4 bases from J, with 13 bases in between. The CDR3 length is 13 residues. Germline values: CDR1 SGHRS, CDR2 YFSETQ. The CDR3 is CASRDSTSYEQYF. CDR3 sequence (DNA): TGCGCCAGCAGGGACTCCACTTCTTACGAGCAGTACTTC.